Below are 21 T cell receptor beta chains sequenced from a single sample in a study of Graves' ophthalmopathy and Graves' hyperthyroidism (dated by TCRdb to the late 2010s). The instrument given in TCRdb is Illumina HiSeq 2000. For repertoire sequencing, the TCR beta CDR3 regions were amplified from RNA transcripts. A first-round RT-PCR used HTBI primers with the Qiagen OneStep RT-PCR kit, followed by a second-round multiplex PCR, size selection and purification. TCRdb reprocessed the public reads (quality trimming at Q25 with fastp, clone calling with MiXCR) and kept in-frame beta chains. Entries that share a CDR3 protein sequence are merged under the most common genes and DNA. In all, the sample holds roughly 160,000 distinct CDR3 sequences, and less than 45% of those were seen once. Together, the top ten hold less than 6% of the sample. Sequenced material: peripheral blood. These receptors were obtained from a middle-aged woman with Graves' ophthalmopathy. Donor details come from another sample of the same person, matched by shared clones.

The table lists this clonotype with a count of one. The CDR3: CASRGALALNTGELFF. The CDR3, as DNA: TGTGCCAGCCGAGGAGCTCTAGCCCTCAACACCGGGGAGCTGTTTTTT. The chain uses TRBV11-2 and TRBJ2-2, with a tentative D call TRBD2 (5 bases). The CDR3 sequence is 16 residues long. Germline-derived CDR1 and CDR2 are SGHAT and FQNNGV. V dropped 8 bases and J dropped 2 bases, with 18 bases sitting between them.

This clonotype was seen ten or more times. The CDR3 sequence: CASSQDSTANQPQHF. DNA for the CDR3: TGTGCCAGCAGCCAAGATTCCACAGCCAATCAGCCCCAGCATTTT. The rearrangement joins TRBV3-1 to TRBJ1-5; no clear D. V lost 0 bases and J lost 3, with 9 bases in between. Germline loops: CDR1 LGHDT, CDR2 YNNKEL (reference sequence). The CDR3 is made up of 15 amino acids.

The rearrangement uses TRBV28 and TRBJ1-2; D is perhaps TRBD1 (6 bases). Germline CDR1 and CDR2: MDHEN and SYDVKM. The CDR3 is 15 residues long. The V and J ends lost 7 bases and 6 bases respectively, with 21 bases between them. In nucleotides, the CDR3 is TGTGCCAGCACCATACCAGGCACAGGGTACGATGGCTACACCTTC. Translated: CASTIPGTGYDGYTF.

This CDR3 is CASKGPGHPYEQYF. CDR3 nucleotide sequence: TGTGCCAGCAAGGGTCCGGGACACCCGTACGAGCAGTACTTC. V gene TRBV6-1 combines with J gene TRBJ2-7, with D tentatively TRBD1 (6 bases). The CDR3 is 14 residues long. Trimming cost V 7 bases and J 4 bases, with 17 bases left between them. Germline CDR1 MNHNS, CDR2 SASEGT.

This chain uses TRBV5-4 with TRBJ2-7, with D possibly matching TRBD2 (6 bases). Trimming took 0 bases from V and 3 from J, leaving 10 bases between them. This CDR3 has 14 residues. From germline, CDR1 is SGHNT and CDR2 YYREEE (reference sequence). The CDR3 DNA reads TGTGCCAGCAGCTTGGGACTAGTAAACTACGAGCAGTACTTC. It is translated as CASSLGLVNYEQYF.

This clonotype was counted a few times. This sequence joins TRBV18 and TRBJ2-5; 14 bases line up with TRBD2. CDR1 is KGHSH, CDR2 LQKENI, per germline. Losses at the gene ends were 5 bases for V and 2 bases for J; bases not matched to a gene: 16. There are 20 residues in the CDR3. The DNA for the CDR3 is TGTGCCAGCTCATTCACCGGGACTAGCGGGGGTAACTTCAAACAAGAGACCCAGTACTTC. This gives the protein CASSFTGTSGGNFKQETQYF.

This clonotype was observed at least ten times. The chain links TRBV28 to TRBJ2-5, with TRBD1 matching 8 bases. The germline V gene encodes CDR1 MDHEN and CDR2 SYDVKM. J was trimmed by 3 bases and V by 5 bases; bases with no gene match: 8. This CDR3 has 15 residues. This CDR3 is CASSNAGTGKETQYF. The CDR3 DNA is TGTGCCAGCAGTAACGCCGGGACAGGCAAAGAGACCCAGTACTTC. The whole variable domain, filled in from reference TRBV28 and TRBJ2-5, reads DVKVTQSSRYLVKRTGEKVFLECVQDMDHENMFWYRQDPGLGLRLIYFSYDVKMKEKGDIPEGYSVSREKKERFSLILESASTNQTSMYLCASSNAGTGKETQYFGPGTRLLVL.

There are many counts of this clonotype. A much larger clone sits a single nucleotide away, making a read error possible. The V gene is TRBV6-5, the J gene TRBJ1-1; 7 nucleotides match TRBD1. The CDR3 loop spans 14 amino acids. Germline CDR1 MNHEY, CDR2 SVGAGI. The J segment lost 1 base and the V segment lost 4 bases, leaving 3 bases of the junction unmatched. The CDR3 DNA reads TGTGCCAGCAGTTTAAGGACAGGGAACACTGAAGCTTTCTTT. Its translation: CASSLRTGNTEAFF.

This clonotype was seen ten or more times. V usage is TRBV5-6 and J usage is TRBJ1-2; no reliable D call. The V gene lost 0 bases and the J gene lost 4 bases, with 13 bases spanning the gap. Germline values: CDR1 SGHDT, CDR2 YYEEEE. The CDR3 runs to 15 residues. The CDR3 nucleotides read TGTGCCAGCAGCTTGGTCATAGGGCTATCCTATGGCTACACCTTC. Its protein product is CASSLVIGLSYGYTF. Full variable domain (remainder filled in from reference TRBV5-6 and TRBJ1-2): DAGVTQSPTHLIKTRGQQVTLRCSPKSGHDTVSWYQQALGQGPQFIFQYYEEEERQRGNFPDRFSGHQFPNYSSELNVNALLLGDSALYLCASSLVIGLSYGYTFGSGTRLTVV.

This clonotype is labeled as medium-sized (0.01 to 0.1%). V is TRBV29-1 and J is TRBJ1-2; D is perhaps TRBD1 (5 bases). The germline gives CDR1 SQVTM, CDR2 ANQGSEA. Trimming removed 3 bases at V and 4 bases at J, with 18 bases between. CDR3 length: 15 amino acids. The CDR3 DNA sequence: TGCAGCGTTGATCTTGACGGGACGGATTCCTATGGCTACACCTTC. Amino acids: CSVDLDGTDSYGYTF.

This clonotype was detected many times. The rearrangement uses TRBV12-3 or TRBV12-4 and TRBJ1-2, with 8 bases that match TRBD1. The CDR3 length is 13 residues. V trimming: 6 bases; J trimming: 6 bases; junction bases outside the gene matches: 6. CDR3 DNA: TGTGCCAGCAGCCCCAGGGGGCAGGATGGCTACACCTTC. Protein product: CASSPRGQDGYTF.

This clonotype was counted ten times or more. CDR3 DNA: TGTGCCAGTAGTATTAGTCGTCAGGGCAATCAGCCCCAGCATTTT. This encodes CASSISRQGNQPQHF. The chain is built from TRBV19 and TRBJ1-5, with D unclear. V was shortened by 3 bases and J by 2 bases, with 11 bases between the two germline ends. Germline V gene data show CDR1 as LNHDA and CDR2 as SQIVND (reference sequence). The CDR3 is 15 residues long.

This clonotype was detected many times. This sequence joins TRBV12-3 or TRBV12-4 and TRBJ1-3; D may be TRBD1 (5 bases). With 7 bases removed from V and 4 bases from J, the gap between germline ends came to 11 bases. CDR3 length equals 13 residues. The chain's CDR3 is CASNLDIGNTIYF. The CDR3 DNA follows: TGTGCCAGCAACCTGGACATAGGAAACACCATATATTTT.

This clonotype was detected many times. The chain recombines TRBV12-3 or TRBV12-4 with TRBJ1-5; possibly TRBD1 for D (5 bases). Trimming shortened V by 1 base and J by 0 bases, and 7 bases separated the two germline ends. The CDR3 loop spans 15 amino acids. CDR3 sequence: CASSLGDDSNQPQHF. CDR3 DNA sequence: TGTGCCAGCAGTTTAGGGGACGATAGCAATCAGCCCCAGCATTTT.

The chain joins TRBV6-5 to TRBJ2-7; TRBD1 agrees at 9 bases. The CDR3 has 15 residues. The germline CDR1 and CDR2 sequences are MNHEY and SVGAGI. V dropped 2 bases and J dropped 4; count of bases not matched to a gene: 6. The CDR3 reads CASSYAGQGGYEQYF. The CDR3, as DNA: TGTGCCAGCAGTTACGCGGGACAGGGAGGATACGAGCAGTACTTC.

This clonotype was recorded at least ten times. The rearrangement uses TRBV7-3 and TRBJ2-5, with 10 bases lining up with TRBD1. The V and J ends lost 3 bases and 5 bases, in that order; junction bases with no gene match: 6. Germline V gene sequence: CDR1 SGHTA, CDR2 FQGTGA. This CDR3 is 15 amino acids long. This CDR3 reads CASSLTGGIRETQYF. The CDR3 DNA reads as TGTGCCAGCAGCTTGACAGGGGGCATCCGGGAGACCCAGTACTTC.

This clonotype occurred many times. The DNA of the CDR3 is TGTGCCAGCAGTACCATCCTAGCGGAACAAGAGACCCAGTACTTC. Amino acids: CASSTILAEQETQYF. This chain joins TRBV6-5 and TRBJ2-5, with 7 bases identical to TRBD2. Germline trimming cut 5 bases from V and 2 bases from J; bases unmatched to any gene: 8. The CDR3 sequence is 15 residues long. Per the germline V gene, CDR1 is MNHEY and CDR2 is SVGAGI.

This clonotype was seen many times. Written as DNA, the CDR3 is TGTGCCAGCAGTTCGAGGGCCGGCGGGTCTGAAGCTTTCTTT. Residues: CASSSRAGGSEAFF. This chain connects TRBV6-5 to TRBJ1-1, with D hard to call. CDR1 MNHEY and CDR2 SVGAGI come from the germline V gene. This CDR3 spans 14 amino acids. The V and J ends lost 4 bases and 6 bases respectively, with 15 bases between them.

The sample holds one count of this clonotype. The rearrangement uses TRBV10-1 and TRBJ2-5, with D possibly matching TRBD2 (6 bases). CDR1 is WNHNN and CDR2 is SYGVQD in the germline V gene (reference sequence). This CDR3 region has 18 residues. The V gene lost 0 bases and the J gene lost 5 bases, with 22 bases spanning the gap. Written as DNA, the CDR3 is TGCGCCAGCAGTGAGTCGATGTTGTTCGAAGGAGGGCCGGAGACCCAGTACTTC. The encoded protein is CASSESMLFEGGPETQYF.

V usage is TRBV5-1 and J usage is TRBJ1-1, with D unclear. The CDR3 runs to 16 residues. Between the trimmed V and J ends, which lost 4 bases and 0 bases, there was a span of 16 bases. CDR1 and CDR2 (germline): SGHRS, YFSETQ. CDR3 sequence (DNA): TGCGCCAGCAGCCCGGTCCGGGGTCCGATGAACACTGAAGCTTTCTTT. It encodes CASSPVRGPMNTEAFF.

This clonotype occurred many times. In DNA, the CDR3 is TGCAGTGCTAGGATGCTAGCGGGAGTCTCCTACGAGCAGTACTTC. Protein: CSARMLAGVSYEQYF. The gene calls are TRBV20-1 and TRBJ2-7; 10 bases agree with TRBD2. Germline CDR1 and CDR2: DFQATT and SNEGSKA (reference sequence). The CDR3 is 15 amino acids. With V trimmed by 3 bases and J by 0 bases, 5 bases remained unmatched.